Below are 12 T cell receptor beta chains sequenced from a single sample in a study of identical twins. TCRdb processed the 5' RACE reads anew with MiXCR; each CDR3 protein has one entry. The sample shows some 200,000 distinct CDR3 sequences, roughly 7.5% of them seen only once. This sample also appeared in a second study, on yellow fever vaccine responses in identical twins.

The specimen was memory (CD45RO+) T cells sorted from blood. These receptors came from a woman aged 18-29 years in good health.

This chain links TRBV6-1 with TRBJ2-5; possible D gene TRBD1, 6 bases. Germline V gene sequence: CDR1 MNHNS, CDR2 SASEGT. Trimming pared 5 bases from V and 5 bases from J, leaving 15 bases between. This CDR3 has 14 amino acids. The CDR3 protein is CASSPGDTGETQYF. In nucleotides, the CDR3 is TGTGCCAGCAGTCCAGGGGACACAGGGGAGACCCAGTACTTC.

This clonotype was seen only a few times. V usage is TRBV7-2 and J usage is TRBJ2-1, with D tentatively TRBD1 (6 bases). Trimming stripped 3 bases from V and 15 bases from J, with 21 bases between. The germline gives CDR1 SGHTA, CDR2 FQGNSA. The CDR3 consists of 14 residues. CDR3 sequence: CASSFSTDGTPLFF. In DNA form, the CDR3 reads TGTGCCAGCAGCTTTTCGACCGACGGGACACCCTTGTTCTTC.

This clonotype was detected only a few times. CDR3 region: CASSDSGTPFPEQYF. The CDR3 nucleotides read TGTGCCAGCAGCGATTCGGGGACCCCTTTTCCCGAGCAGTACTTC. The V gene is TRBV7-9, the J gene TRBJ2-7; either TRBD1 or TRBD2 may supply D (5 bases each). The ends were cut back, 5 bases at V and 6 bases at J, with 20 bases in the middle. Germline CDR1 reads SEHNR; CDR2 reads FQNEAQ (reference sequence). The CDR3 has 15 residues.

This clonotype was seen many times. This chain uses TRBV12-3 or TRBV12-4 with TRBJ2-7; D could derive from TRBD1 or TRBD2 (5 bases each). CDR3 size: 11 residues. Between the trimmed V and J ends, which lost 5 bases and 5 bases, there was a span of 7 bases. CDR3 protein: CASSRGHEQYF. In DNA, the CDR3 is TGTGCCAGCAGTCGGGGCCACGAGCAGTACTTC.

Many counts were recorded for this clonotype. The rearrangement joins TRBV5-1 to TRBJ1-1; possibly TRBD1 for D (5 bases). V was clipped by 4 bases and J by 6 bases, with 13 bases between them. The germline V gene encodes CDR1 SGHRS and CDR2 YFSETQ. The CDR3 runs to 13 residues. The CDR3 spells CASSVGGVAEAFF. CDR3 bases: TGCGCCAGCAGCGTGGGAGGGGTAGCTGAAGCTTTCTTT.

A few counts support this clonotype. V and J are TRBV20-1 and TRBJ2-7, with no clear D. V was cut by 0 bases and J by 6 bases, with 9 bases left in between. Germline CDR1 reads DFQATT; CDR2 reads SNEGSKA (reference sequence). CDR3 length equals 12 residues. The CDR3 here is CSARDSRTEQYF. Written as DNA, the CDR3 is TGCAGTGCTAGAGATAGTAGAACCGAGCAGTACTTC.

The V gene is TRBV4-3, the J gene TRBJ2-5; D gene uncertain. CDR3 length: 15 residues. Germline CDR1 is LGHNA and CDR2 is YSLEER. Deletions cut 1 base from V and 2 bases from J, with 11 bases between. The CDR3 region is CASSQGVAFQETQYF. For the CDR3, the DNA is TGCGCCAGCAGCCAAGGGGTGGCTTTTCAAGAGACCCAGTACTTC.

This clonotype was found a few times. The gene calls are TRBV19 and TRBJ2-1, with 11 bases fitting TRBD2. The germline gives CDR1 LNHDA, CDR2 SQIVND (reference sequence). The V and J ends lost 4 bases and 8 bases, in that order; junction bases with no gene match: 10. The CDR3 has 16 residues. The DNA for the CDR3 is TGTGCCAGTAGTAGCCTAGCGGGGGGCCTTATTGATGAGCAGTTCTTC. Residues: CASSSLAGGLIDEQFF.

This clonotype came up a few times. The CDR3 spells CASSHQRGDTYEQYF. For the CDR3, the DNA is TGCGCCAGCTCGCATCAACGGGGGGATACCTACGAGCAGTACTTC. The chain carries TRBV5-1 and TRBJ2-7; 7 bases are a match to TRBD2. Germline loops: CDR1 SGHRS, CDR2 YFSETQ. V lost 7 bases to trimming and J lost 2 bases; unmatched junction nucleotides: 12. The CDR3 is 15 amino acids.

The chain employs TRBV4-1 and TRBJ2-1; maybe TRBD2 (5 bases). This CDR3 contains 14 residues. V was clipped by 0 bases and J by 8 bases, with 11 bases between them. Germline V lookup: CDR1 MGHRA, CDR2 YSYEKL. CDR3 DNA: TGCGCCAGCAGCCAAGATCCAGGACTCGATGAGCAGTTCTTC. This translates into CASSQDPGLDEQFF.

The V and J genes are TRBV5-1 and TRBJ2-1; either TRBD1 or TRBD2 may supply D (6 bases each). Trimming took 3 bases from V and 13 from J, leaving 23 bases between them. Per the germline V gene, CDR1 is SGHRS and CDR2 is YFSETQ. The CDR3 has 15 residues. CDR3 in amino acids: CASSSGDRTSGIQFF. CDR3 nucleotides: TGCGCCAGCAGCTCGGGAGACAGGACATCTGGGATCCAGTTCTTC.

The table lists this clonotype with many counts. The chain recombines TRBV4-2 with TRBJ2-2, with TRBD2 as a possible D gene (6 bases). This CDR3 spans 18 amino acids. In germline, CDR1 is LGHNA, CDR2 YNFKEQ. V was clipped by 0 bases and J by 7 bases, with 21 bases between them. The CDR3 loop reads CASSQDPGTPMGVGELFF. In nucleotides, the CDR3 is TGTGCCAGCAGCCAAGATCCTGGGACTCCGATGGGGGTCGGGGAGCTGTTTTTT.